This TCR beta chain appears in the sequencing data of a study of CD8 T cells in ankylosing spondylitis. It was by quantitative 5'-RACE with molecular barcodes that TCR beta libraries were made. TCRdb passed the 5' RACE reads through MiXCR, listing each CDR3 protein once. The sample lists more than 500,000 distinct CDR3 sequences, roughly 5.3% seen once, with roughly 3.5% in the top ten. The CDR3 extends over 13 amino acids. Trimming pared 2 bases from V and 6 bases from J, leaving 8 bases between. Germline V gene sequence: CDR1 SEHNR, CDR2 FQNEAQ (reference sequence). Worth noting for this clonotype: The antigen remains undetermined.

Study-level points and caveats: Reportedly, disease-linked clones are significantly enriched in ankylosing spondylitis patients' matched synovial fluid. Ankylosing spondylitis blood seemed to carry a telltale TCR beta motif made of under 10 highly homologous variants.

The sample taken for sequencing was blood, either unsorted or a sorted T cell fraction (not recorded which). The chain joins TRBV7-9 to TRBJ2-1; D might be TRBD2 (5 bases). This sequence was found in a male donor with ankylosing spondylitis. CDR3 amino acids: CASSLPEGNEQFF. In DNA form, the CDR3 reads TGTGCCAGCAGCTTACCCGAGGGCAATGAGCAGTTCTTC.